Sequencing of this T cell receptor beta chain was carried out in a study of blood T cell repertoires in COVID-19. This CDR3 region has 15 residues. The V gene's germline CDR1 is SGHAT and CDR2 FQNNGV. J was trimmed by 6 bases and V by 7 bases; bases with no gene match: 10. TCRdb's table, derived via immunoSEQ multiplex PCR, lists solely in-frame clones and lacks some. The data contain tens of thousands of clones, around 86% of them singletons. The clonotype originates from a man between 45 and 60 years old with active COVID-19. The V call is TRBV11-2, the J call TRBJ2-2, with 8 bases matching TRBD1. The material sequenced was peripheral blood. CDR3 DNA: TGTGCCAGCATCATGACAGGGGATTCGTCCGGGGAGCTGTTTTTT. This sequence encodes CASIMTGDSSGELFF.